The 16 T cell receptor beta chains in this list originate from one sample, sequenced in a study of cytomegalovirus exposure and HLA in healthy donors. The study ran its PCR with 60 Vbeta and 13 Jbeta primers. Measured with immunoSEQ multiplex PCR; TCRdb has only the in-frame clones, and not every one. This table holds 120,000 to 150,000 clones, roughly three quarters found once. Sequenced input: PBMCs. These receptors were obtained from a male donor in good health and CMV-seronegative.

This chain uses TRBV4-1 with TRBJ2-3; 8 bases fit TRBD1. V was clipped by 2 bases and J by 5 bases; unmatched bases: 6. Per germline, CDR1 MGHRA and CDR2 YSYEKL. The CDR3 totals 15 residues. The CDR3 spells CASSQLDRGIDTQYF. CDR3 in DNA: TGCGCCAGCAGCCAACTCGACAGGGGAATAGATACGCAGTATTTT.

The chain is built from TRBV19 and TRBJ1-5, with no clear D. The germline V gene has CDR1 LNHDA and CDR2 SQIVND (reference sequence). Between the trimmed V and J ends, which lost 6 bases and 1 base, there was a span of 16 bases. The CDR3 extends over 16 amino acids. CDR3 bases: TGTGCCAGTAGGGTGAGGAACGACCCGAGCAATCAGCCCCAGCATTTT. Amino acids: CASRVRNDPSNQPQHF.

The chain carries TRBV5-1 and TRBJ2-2; the D is unclear. This CDR3 spans 14 amino acids. With 4 bases removed from V and 4 bases from J, the gap between germline ends came to 11 bases. The germline V gene encodes CDR1 SGHRS and CDR2 YFSETQ. The CDR3 sequence: CASSPAVATGELFF. As DNA, the CDR3 is TGCGCCAGCAGCCCGGCTGTAGCCACCGGGGAGCTGTTTTTT.

V usage is TRBV6-4 and J usage is TRBJ1-3; tentatively, D is TRBD1 (6 bases). The germline gives CDR1 MRHNA, CDR2 SNTAGT. V was trimmed by 9 bases and J by 3 bases, leaving 12 bases between them. The CDR3 is made up of 13 amino acids. CDR3 nucleotide sequence: TGTGCCAGACCCAGGACAGATGGAAACACCATATATTTT. The encoded protein is CARPRTDGNTIYF.

This chain connects TRBV27 to TRBJ2-7, with 9 positions matching TRBD1. V gave up 6 bases and J gave up 7 bases; unmatched junction bases: 7. Looked up from germline, CDR1 is MNHEY and CDR2 is SMNVEV (reference sequence). The CDR3 is 13 residues long. The CDR3 DNA is TGTGCCAGCAGGTATGGGACAGGGAGTGAGCAGTACTTC. Translating gives CASRYGTGSEQYF.

V gene TRBV6-5 combines with J gene TRBJ2-7; TRBD2 is a possible D gene (7 bases). V was clipped by 2 bases and J by 6 bases, with 17 bases between them. Germline CDR1 and CDR2: MNHEY and SVGAGI. This CDR3 has 15 residues. The CDR3 loop reads CASSYETRGGREQYF. The CDR3 region has the DNA TGTGCCAGCAGTTACGAAACGAGGGGGGGACGCGAGCAGTACTTC.

This clone appeared a few times. The chain combines TRBV30 with TRBJ1-2; D is possibly TRBD1 (5 bases). The CDR3 covers 13 residues. Germline lookup yields CDR1 GTSNPN and CDR2 SVGIG (reference sequence). Trimming removed 6 bases at V and 2 bases at J, with 13 bases between. The CDR3 sequence is CACLTQGNYGYTF. As DNA, the CDR3 is TGTGCCTGTCTTACCCAGGGAAACTATGGCTACACCTTC.

The rearrangement joins TRBV6-6 to TRBJ2-1; D call uncertain. The CDR3 is 16 residues long. Germline V gene data show CDR1 as MNHNY and CDR2 as SVGAGI (reference sequence). V lost 0 bases to trimming and J lost 0 bases, with 9 bases between them. Here the CDR3 DNA reads TGTGCCAGCAGTTACTCTCTCCCCTCCTCCTACAATGAGCAGTTCTTC. This gives the protein CASSYSLPSSYNEQFF.

The chain is built from TRBV9 and TRBJ1-2, with 7 bases lining up with TRBD1. The CDR3 is 15 amino acids. CDR1 and CDR2 from the germline V gene are SGDLS and YYNGEE. Trimming at V came to 3 bases and at J to 4 bases, leaving 9 bases not matched to a gene. The CDR3 DNA reads as TGTGCCAGCAGCGCCCTGACAGGGACGGGCTATGGCTACACCTTC. Its protein is CASSALTGTGYGYTF.

The genes are TRBV28 and TRBJ1-1; unclear D gene. The V gene lost 6 bases and the J gene lost 4 bases, with 15 bases spanning the gap. Germline CDR1 is MDHEN and CDR2 is SYDVKM. CDR3 length equals 14 residues. The CDR3 nucleotides read TGTGCCAGCAGCCGTGAGGCGAGCTCCACTGAAGCTTTCTTT. This sequence encodes CASSREASSTEAFF. The full variable domain, completed using reference TRBV28 and TRBJ1-1, is DVKVTQSSRYLVKRTGEKVFLECVQDMDHENMFWYRQDPGLGLRLIYFSYDVKMKEKGDIPEGYSVSREKKERFSLILESASTNQTSMYLCASSREASSTEAFFGQGTRLTVV.

This chain joins TRBV28 and TRBJ1-1; perhaps TRBD1 as D (5 bases). Germline CDR1 and CDR2: MDHEN and SYDVKM. V lost 4 bases to trimming and J lost 4 bases, with 10 bases between them. The CDR3 has 13 amino acids. The CDR3: CASSSPGPTEAFF. In DNA form, the CDR3 reads TGTGCCAGCAGTTCCCCAGGGCCCACTGAAGCTTTCTTT.

J is TRBJ1-2 and V is TRBV4-2, with a tentative D call TRBD1 (5 bases). CDR3 size: 14 residues. Trimming pared 1 base from V and 2 bases from J, leaving 8 bases between. The germline CDR1 and CDR2 sequences are LGHNA and YNFKEQ. The CDR3 sequence: CASSQAGLNYGYTF. Written as DNA, the CDR3 is TGTGCCAGCAGCCAAGCGGGACTCAACTATGGCTACACCTTC.

The chain has TRBV19 and TRBJ2-7, with a tentative D call TRBD1 (6 bases). Trimming shortened V by 3 bases and J by 3 bases, and 9 bases separated the two germline ends. The CDR3 is made up of 13 amino acids. Germline CDR1 LNHDA, CDR2 SQIVND (reference sequence). In nucleotides, the CDR3 is TGTGCCAGTAGTATGGGACACGTCTACGAGCAGTACTTC. It specifies CASSMGHVYEQYF.

The chain joins TRBV6-5 to TRBJ1-2; D not resolved. The CDR3 covers 12 residues. V lost 2 bases, J lost 8 bases, and 9 bases lay in between. Germline values: CDR1 MNHEY, CDR2 SVGAGI. CDR3 sequence reads: CASSYGGAGYTF. The CDR3 DNA is TGTGCCAGCAGTTACGGAGGAGCGGGCTACACCTTC.

V and J are TRBV11-2 and TRBJ2-3, with TRBD2 matching 10 bases. Per the germline V gene, CDR1 is SGHAT and CDR2 is FQNNGV. V shed 4 bases and J 6 bases; nucleotides not matched to a gene: 7. The CDR3 runs 15 residues. DNA of the CDR3: TGTGCCAGCAGCTCAAAACTAGCGGGGACGGATACGCAGTATTTT. This gives the protein CASSSKLAGTDTQYF.

This clone was seen once. The genes are TRBV4-2 and TRBJ2-7; no clear D gene. The length of the CDR3 is 13 residues. Trimming removed 0 bases at V and 4 bases at J, with 7 bases between. Germline V gene data show CDR1 as LGHNA and CDR2 as YNFKEQ. CDR3 sequence (DNA): TGTGCCAGCAGCCAAGATCTGGAGTACGAGCAGTACTTC. It is translated as CASSQDLEYEQYF.